The source of this T cell receptor beta chain is a study of T-cell reconstitution after alpha-beta-depleted transplantation in children. Of note for this clonotype: Antigen: not known.

Preparation of the TCRbeta library involved a method that used unique molecular identifiers. TCRdb used MiXCR to reprocess the PCR reads, holding one entry per CDR3 protein. The repertoire holds 450,000 to 550,000 distinct CDR3 sequences, with 10% to 12% as singletons. The CDR3 loop spans 11 amino acids. The germline gives CDR1 LGHDT, CDR2 YNNKEL (reference sequence). Trimming left V 3 bases short and J 9 bases short, with 7 bases between. Study-wide results and limits: Surviving recipient T cells and thymic progenitors produced the high day-60 TCRbeta diversity seen in some patients. Reportedly, only several hundred clones from non-depleted graft cells drove alpha-beta T-cell counts at about two months. It was newly produced T cells that mostly accounted for T-cell counts and diversity one year after transplant.

The sequence derives from a female patient aged 2 to 10 who had a stem cell transplant for aplastic anemia, so the T cells may come from the graft donor. Sequencing used PBMCs, mostly from graft donor cells, obtained 180 days after TCRalphabeta/CD19-depleted stem cell transplant. J is TRBJ2-3 and V is TRBV3-1, with D hard to call. The CDR3 coding sequence is TGTGCCAGCAGCCAGACTTTCACGCAGTATTTT. Protein: CASSQTFTQYF.